Presented here are 7 T cell receptor beta chains from one specimen sequenced in a study of human T cells and chemical hapten exposure. Time point given: pre-sensitization, week 0. Treatment noted: therapeutic diphenylcyclopropenone sensitization with weekly scalp DPC. TCRdb fed the RACE reads into MiXCR, producing one record per CDR3 protein. The sample shows about 270,000 distinct CDR3 sequences, 7.7% of them seen only once. This specimen consisted of whole blood, obtained in connection with sensitization to the hapten diphenylcyclopropenone (DPC). The receptors were gathered from a man between 18 and 29 years old with alopecia areata. Some clones in this sample may be carry-over from other donors' samples.

This clonotype was observed a few times. This chain joins TRBV3-1 and TRBJ2-3; 7 bases are a match to TRBD2. V trimming: 5 bases; J trimming: 2 bases; junction bases outside the gene matches: 16. Germline loops: CDR1 LGHDT, CDR2 YNNKEL (reference sequence). This CDR3 comprises 18 residues. CDR3 bases: TGTGCCAGCAGCTTCTCCCTGGGGCTAGCGGTAGACACAGATACGCAGTATTTT. This translates into CASSFSLGLAVDTDTQYF.

This rearrangement joins TRBV28 to TRBJ2-5; 7 nucleotides agree with TRBD1. The CDR3 runs to 15 residues. V lost 5 bases and J lost 5; bases outside the gene matches: 11. Germline values: CDR1 MDHEN, CDR2 SYDVKM. The CDR3 region has the DNA TGTGCCAGCAGTCCCCCCTGGACAGGCGGGGAGACCCAGTACTTC. Encoded protein: CASSPPWTGGETQYF.

The table lists this clonotype with a few counts. The chain carries TRBV6-2 or TRBV6-3 and TRBJ2-7, with 7 nucleotides matching TRBD1. V shed 7 bases and J 3 bases; nucleotides not matched to a gene: 12. Germline-derived CDR1 and CDR2 are MNHEY and SVGEGT. CDR3 length: 15 residues. The CDR3 bases are TGTGCCAGCAACTTTGACAGGGACAGAATCTACGAGCAGTACGTC. Protein product: CASNFDRDRIYEQYV.

This clonotype was found a few times. The gene calls are TRBV27 and TRBJ2-2; 8 positions match TRBD1. This CDR3 contains 16 residues. V dropped 6 bases and J dropped 1; count of bases not matched to a gene: 7. Germline V gene lookup returns CDR1 MNHEY and CDR2 SMNVEV (reference sequence). CDR3 protein: CASRQRTGQNTGELFF. The DNA of the CDR3 is TGTGCCAGCAGACAAAGGACAGGGCAGAACACCGGGGAGCTGTTTTTT.

This clonotype was counted ten times or more. The gene calls are TRBV28 and TRBJ1-2; no reliable D call. The CDR3 length is 14 residues. The germline V gene has CDR1 MDHEN and CDR2 SYDVKM. The V gene lost 4 bases and the J gene lost 2 bases, with 11 bases spanning the gap. The chain's CDR3 is CASSSLGQNYGYTF. CDR3 nucleotide sequence: TGTGCCAGCAGTTCGTTAGGGCAAAACTATGGCTACACCTTC.

The V call is TRBV10-1, the J call TRBJ2-1, with TRBD2 identical over 8 bases. The germline CDR1 and CDR2 sequences are WNHNN and SYGVQD (reference sequence). J lost 0 bases, V lost 4 bases, and 2 bases had no gene match. The CDR3 is made up of 15 amino acids. CDR3: CASSGSGGSYNEQFF. CDR3 DNA sequence: TGCGCCAGCAGTGGCAGCGGGGGCTCCTACAATGAGCAGTTCTTC.

This clonotype was picked up a small number of times. The chain uses TRBV15 and TRBJ2-5; TRBD1 matches 8 bases. This CDR3 spans 13 amino acids. Germline loops: CDR1 LNHNV, CDR2 YYDKDF (reference sequence). J lost 5 bases, V lost 3 bases, and 2 bases had no gene match. The CDR3 sequence is CATSSQGAETQYF. In DNA form, the CDR3 reads TGTGCCACCAGCAGTCAGGGGGCGGAGACCCAGTACTTC.